The rows below give T cell receptor beta chains drawn from one sample of a study of T cells in Graves' hyperthyroidism and ophthalmopathy. TCRdb reprocessed the multiplex PCR reads via MiXCR and lists one record per CDR3 protein. The sample records around 450,000 distinct CDR3 sequences, roughly 13% being singletons. Sequencing was performed on blood. Receptors originate from a woman aged 18-29 years with Graves' hyperthyroidism. Each CDR3 is given with its conserved first and last residue. Fields, in order: J gene, clone size, D gene, V gene, CDR3 protein, CDR3 DNA. The D gene is left open where the match is weak. Not every row has a clone size; where given, it reads once, few, many or a size class.

J: TRBJ1-1
size: few
D: NA
V: TRBV10-2
CDR3: CASSEQGGTEAFF
DNA: TGCGCCAGCAGTGAGCAGGGTGGAACTGAAGCTTTCTTT

J: TRBJ1-1
size: many
D: NA
V: TRBV5-1
CDR3: CASSLEQGSYTEAFF
DNA: TGCGCCAGCAGCCTAGAACAGGGCTCGTACACTGAAGCTTTCTTT

J: TRBJ1-2
size: NA
D: NA
V: TRBV4-3
CDR3: CASSQGVRADYGYTF
DNA: TGCGCCAGCAGCCAAGGGGTCAGGGCGGACTATGGCTACACCTTC

J: TRBJ1-5
size: many
D: NA
V: TRBV9
CDR3: CASSASGGQPQHF
DNA: TGTGCCAGCAGCGCCTCAGGTGGGCAGCCCCAGCATTTT

J: TRBJ1-2
size: many
D: NA
V: TRBV13
CDR3: CASSLGAGDGYTF
DNA: TGTGCCAGCAGCTTAGGTGCAGGGGATGGCTACACCTTC

J: TRBJ2-7
size: few
D: NA
V: TRBV7-2
CDR3: CASSLTANGYEQYF
DNA: TGTGCCAGCAGCTTAACCGCCAATGGCTACGAGCAGTACTTC

J: TRBJ2-1
size: many
D: NA
V: TRBV12-3/TRBV12-4
CDR3: CASSSGALYNEQFF
DNA: TGTGCCAGCAGTTCGGGTGCGCTTTACAATGAGCAGTTCTTC

J: TRBJ2-2
size: many
D: TRBD2
V: TRBV7-3
CDR3: CASSLTAGGYGGELFF
DNA: TGTGCCAGCAGCCTAACGGCGGGAGGGTATGGCGGGGAGCTGTTTTTT

J: TRBJ2-7
size: many
D: TRBD2
V: TRBV7-8
CDR3: CASSPGLASSHEQYF
DNA: TGTGCCAGCAGCCCCGGACTAGCGAGTTCCCACGAGCAGTACTTC

J: TRBJ2-5
size: few
D: NA
V: TRBV5-1
CDR3: CASSGPSRETQYF
DNA: TGCGCCAGCAGCGGCCCCTCCCGGGAGACCCAGTACTTC

J: TRBJ2-7
size: many
D: NA
V: TRBV6-1
CDR3: CATAAQVNSYEQYF
DNA: TGTGCCACCGCAGCGCAGGTAAACTCCTACGAGCAGTACTTC

J: TRBJ2-7
size: many
D: NA
V: TRBV7-9
CDR3: CASSLGDFPDYEQYF
DNA: TGTGCCAGCAGCTTAGGTGATTTCCCGGACTACGAGCAGTACTTC

J: TRBJ1-1
size: few
D: NA
V: TRBV29-1
CDR3: CSVQETSPNEAFF
DNA: TGCAGCGTACAGGAGACGTCCCCTAATGAAGCTTTCTTT

J: TRBJ2-3
size: NA
D: TRBD1
V: TRBV20-1
CDR3: CSASLGQGSSTDTQYF
DNA: TGCAGTGCTAGCCTGGGACAGGGTAGTAGCACAGATACGCAGTATTTT

J: TRBJ1-2
size: NA
D: NA
V: TRBV4-1
CDR3: CASSQDSGRANYGYTF
DNA: TGCGCCAGCAGCCAAGATTCGGGGAGAGCTAACTATGGCTACACCTTC

J: TRBJ2-5
size: many
D: TRBD1
V: TRBV20-1
CDR3: CSARRGRWGTQYF
DNA: TGCAGTGCTAGAAGGGGGCGGTGGGGGACCCAGTACTTC

J: TRBJ1-6
size: many
D: NA
V: TRBV30
CDR3: CAWSGSRAPLHF
DNA: TGTGCCTGGAGTGGATCCCGGGCACCCCTCCACTTT

J: TRBJ1-3
size: NA
D: TRBD1
V: TRBV10-3
CDR3: CAIMRGTGGTSGNTIYF
DNA: TGTGCCATCATGAGGGGTACAGGGGGGACCTCTGGAAACACCATATATTTT

J: TRBJ1-4
size: few
D: NA
V: TRBV19
CDR3: CASRQRRFATNEKLFF
DNA: TGTGCCAGTAGACAGAGGCGGTTTGCAACTAATGAAAAACTGTTTTTT

J: TRBJ1-2
size: many
D: NA
V: TRBV28
CDR3: CASSNGYGYTF
DNA: TGTGCCAGCAGTAACGGCTATGGCTACACCTTC

J: TRBJ2-1
size: many
D: TRBD2
V: TRBV7-3
CDR3: CASSLTPTPGTSHQWFF
DNA: TGTGCCAGCAGCTTAACTCCTACCCCCGGGACTAGCCACCAGTGGTTCTTC

J: TRBJ2-1
size: few
D: TRBD2
V: TRBV6-2/TRBV6-3
CDR3: CASSCGGAGAFSYNEQFF
DNA: TGTGCCAGCAGTTGCGGTGGAGCGGGAGCCTTCTCCTACAATGAGCAGTTCTTC

J: TRBJ1-3
size: few
D: TRBD1
V: TRBV28
CDR3: CASSFRDSLLRSGNTIYF
DNA: TGTGCCAGCAGTTTTCGGGACAGCCTTTTACGCTCTGGAAACACCATATATTTT

J: TRBJ2-7
size: NA
D: TRBD2
V: TRBV20-1
CDR3: CSARDIAVAGGPYEQYF
DNA: TGCAGTGCTAGAGATATCGCGGTGGCGGGAGGGCCCTACGAGCAGTACTTC

J: TRBJ1-4
size: few
D: NA
V: TRBV4-2
CDR3: CASSQDLAGALLATNEKLFF
DNA: TGTGCCAGCAGCCAAGATCTGGCAGGGGCCCTGCTTGCAACTAATGAAAAACTGTTTTTT